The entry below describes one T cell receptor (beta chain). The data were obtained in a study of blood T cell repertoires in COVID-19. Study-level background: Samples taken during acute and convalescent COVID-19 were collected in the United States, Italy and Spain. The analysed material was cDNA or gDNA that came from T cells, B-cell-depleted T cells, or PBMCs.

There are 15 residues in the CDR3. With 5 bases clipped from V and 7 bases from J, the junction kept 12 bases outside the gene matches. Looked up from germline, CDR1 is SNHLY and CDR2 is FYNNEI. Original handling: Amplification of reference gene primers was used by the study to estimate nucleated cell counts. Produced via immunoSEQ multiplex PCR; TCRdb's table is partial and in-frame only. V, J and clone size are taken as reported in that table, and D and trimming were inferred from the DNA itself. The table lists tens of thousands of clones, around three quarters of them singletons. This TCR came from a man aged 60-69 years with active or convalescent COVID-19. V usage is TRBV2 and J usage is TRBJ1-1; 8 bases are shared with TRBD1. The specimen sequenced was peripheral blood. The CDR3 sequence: CASSRDRGGNREAFF. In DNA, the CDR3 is TGTGCCAGCAGTCGAGACAGGGGAGGGAACCGTGAAGCTTTCTTT. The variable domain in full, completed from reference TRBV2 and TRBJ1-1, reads EPEVTQTPSHQVTQMGQEVILRCVPISNHLYFYWYRQILGQKVEFLVSFYNNEISEKSEIFDDQFSVERPDGSNFTLKIRSTKLEDSAMYFCASSRDRGGNREAFFGQGTRLTVV.